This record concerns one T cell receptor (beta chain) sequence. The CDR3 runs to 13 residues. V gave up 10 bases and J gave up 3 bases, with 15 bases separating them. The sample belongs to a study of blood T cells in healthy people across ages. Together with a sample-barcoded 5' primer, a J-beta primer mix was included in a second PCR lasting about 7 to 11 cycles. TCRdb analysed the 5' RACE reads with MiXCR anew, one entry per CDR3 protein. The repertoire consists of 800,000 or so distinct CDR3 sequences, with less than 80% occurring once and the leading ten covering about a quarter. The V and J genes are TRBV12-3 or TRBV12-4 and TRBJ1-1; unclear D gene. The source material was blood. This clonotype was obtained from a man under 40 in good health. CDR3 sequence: CAITSRLDTEAFF. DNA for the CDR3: TGTGCCATCACGTCAAGATTAGACACTGAAGCTTTCTTT.